These 26 T cell receptor beta chains came from one sample sequenced in a study of T cell clonality in common variable immunodeficiency. Sequenced by immunoSEQ multiplex PCR; TCRdb stores in-frame clones only, minus some. In total the sample includes fewer than 60,000 clones, none of them seen once. What was sequenced was peripheral blood mononuclear cells. All receptors derive from a person between 18 and 75 years old in good health.

This clone was detected only a few times. The DNA ends 3 residues before the CDR3 does, and the rest of the CDR3 is filled in from the germline J gene. The chain has TRBV6-1 and TRBJ1-3; D ambiguous. The CDR3 runs 12 residues. In germline, CDR1 is MNHNS, CDR2 SASEGT. With 4 bases removed from V and 7 bases from J, the gap between germline ends came to 8 bases. The CDR3 is CASSAAGNTIYF. The CDR3 bases that were read are TGTGCCAGCAGTGCCGCCGGGAACACC.

Worth noting for this clone: The observed sequence ends 3 residues before the CDR3 terminus, with the missing tail filled in from the germline J gene. This chain joins TRBV2 and TRBJ1-2; 7 nucleotides align to TRBD1. The CDR3 contains 16 residues. The J segment lost 2 bases and the V segment lost 6 bases, leaving 12 bases of the junction unmatched. Germline V gene lookup returns CDR1 SNHLY and CDR2 FYNNEI. CDR3 region: CASRGIRDSPNYGYTF. Incomplete CDR3 DNA: TGTGCCAGCAGGGGAATAAGGGACAGCCCGAACTATGGC.

A note on this clone: Read sequence stops 3 residues before the CDR3 end, and the germline J gene provides the missing end. This sequence joins TRBV18 and TRBJ1-1; 9 bases map to TRBD1. Per the germline V gene, CDR1 is KGHSH and CDR2 is LQKENI. This CDR3 region has 14 residues. Losses at the gene ends were 4 bases for V and 6 bases for J; bases not matched to a gene: 6. The DNA read from the CDR3 is TGTGCCAGCTCACGGGACAGGGACACCCCTGAA. Amino acid sequence: CASSRDRDTPE. In full, the CDR3 is CASSRDRDTPEAFF.

Concerning this clone itself: The read ends 3 residues shy of where the CDR3 ends; the end is completed using the germline J gene. The chain couples TRBV7-9 to TRBJ1-4, with 7 nucleotides matching TRBD1. This CDR3 contains 13 residues. Per germline, CDR1 SEHNR and CDR2 FQNEAQ (reference sequence). CDR3 protein: CAGQKTTNEKLFF. The part of the CDR3 DNA that was read is TGTGCGGGACAGAAAACAACTAATGAAAAA.

Comments on this clone: The DNA ends 3 residues before the CDR3 does, and the rest of the CDR3 is filled in from the germline J gene. The rearrangement joins TRBV11-3 to TRBJ2-7; tentative D call: TRBD1 (6 bases). CDR3 size: 13 residues. The V gene lost 6 bases and the J gene lost 1 base, with 10 bases spanning the gap. In germline, CDR1 is SGHNT, CDR2 YENEEA. The CDR3 region is CASSKTGSYEQYF. The CDR3 bases that were read are TGTGCCAGCAGTAAGACAGGATCCTACGAG.

As to this clone: The junction differs from germline at one of its ends, possibly a read error. Read coverage stops 3 residues before the CDR3 terminus; the germline J gene supplies the remainder. The same CDR3 arises from other DNA sequences in this sample as well. V is TRBV19 and J is TRBJ1-5, with D possibly TRBD1 on 5 matching bases. This CDR3 comprises 12 residues. Germline V gene sequence: CDR1 LNHDA, CDR2 SQIVND (reference sequence). The sequenced CDR3 bases are TGCGCCGCAGGGAGTAGCAATCAGCCC. This gives the protein CAAGSSNQP. The full CDR3 protein is CAAGSSNQPQHF.

Ten or more counts support this clone. The CDR3 end lies 3 residues beyond the end of the read and is filled in from the germline J gene. The chain employs TRBV5-6 and TRBJ1-6; TRBD1 matches 9 bases. The V gene end was trimmed by 3 bases and the J gene end by 7 bases; junction bases not matched to a gene: 2. The CDR3 has 14 amino acids. CDR1 and CDR2 from the germline V gene are SGHDT and YYEEEE. The CDR3 bases that were read are TGTGCCAGCAGCTCGGACAGGGGCAATTCACCC. This encodes CASSSDRGNSP. The whole CDR3 sequence reads CASSSDRGNSPLHF.

This clone was counted ten times or more. From the germline J gene comes the end of the CDR3, since the read stops 3 residues before it. The rearrangement links TRBV20-1 to TRBJ2-4; 12 bases line up with TRBD1. Germline V gives CDR1 DFQATT, CDR2 SNEGSKA (reference sequence). The V and J ends lost 6 bases and 1 base, in that order; junction bases with no gene match: 16. The CDR3 is 19 residues long. CDR3 sequence: CSATPLGQGAVSAKNIQYF. The sequenced part of the CDR3 DNA is TGCAGTGCCACACCCCTGGGACAGGGGGCCGTCTCCGCCAAAAACATT.

This clone was counted a few times. The CDR3 bases that were read are TGTGCCAGCAGCTTATCGGGGATCCCCTCCTACGAG. Protein product: CASSLSGIPSYE. The complete CDR3 protein is CASSLSGIPSYEQYF. The rearrangement links TRBV7-9 to TRBJ2-7, with D perhaps matching TRBD2 (5 bases). The CDR3 extends 3 residues past the end of the read, so its final part is completed from the germline J gene. Germline V gene sequence: CDR1 SEHNR, CDR2 FQNEAQ (reference sequence). Trimming cost V 2 bases and J 0 bases, with 11 bases left between them. CDR3 length equals 15 residues. Based on the CDR3 plus reference TRBV7-9 and TRBJ2-7, the full variable domain is DTGVSQNPRHKITKRGQNVTFRCDPISEHNRLYWYRQTLGQGPEFLTYFQNEAQLEKSRLLSDRFSAERPKGSFSTLEIQRTEQGDSAMYLCASSLSGIPSYEQYFGPGTRLTVT.

This clone was detected many times. The read ends 3 residues shy of where the CDR3 ends; the end is completed using the germline J gene. The chain has TRBV20-1 and TRBJ2-1; no clear D. Germline V gene data show CDR1 as DFQATT and CDR2 as SNEGSKA (reference sequence). Trimming removed 3 bases from V and 7 bases from J, with 13 bases in between. This CDR3 has 13 amino acids. The sequenced part of the CDR3 DNA is TGCAGTGCTAGCGCGGCGGTGGTAAATGAG. Translation: CSASAAVVNE. The complete CDR3 sequence is CSASAAVVNEQFF.

This clone was observed many times. The CDR3 goes on 3 residues after the read ends, and that part is filled in from the germline J gene. The chain is built from TRBV30 and TRBJ2-1; 15 bases match TRBD2. V lost 2 bases to trimming and J lost 7 bases; unmatched junction nucleotides: 6. CDR3 length: 16 residues. Per the germline V gene, CDR1 is GTSNPN and CDR2 is SVGIG (reference sequence). The CDR3 is CAWSTPGTSGRNEQFF. The covered CDR3 bases are TGTGCCTGGAGTACCCCCGGGACTAGCGGGAGGAATGAG.

This clone occurred many times. The CDR3 goes on 3 residues after the read ends, and that part is filled in from the germline J gene. This sequence joins TRBV30 and TRBJ1-2; tentatively, D is TRBD1 (6 bases). Germline lookup yields CDR1 GTSNPN and CDR2 SVGIG (reference sequence). This CDR3 has 15 residues. The CDR3 protein is CAARLRTVGAGGYTF. The sequenced CDR3 bases are TGTGCCGCCAGACTCCGGACAGTAGGGGCAGGCGGC.

A few counts support this clone. The observed sequence ends 3 residues before the CDR3 terminus, with the missing tail filled in from the germline J gene. The J gene is TRBJ1-1, the V gene TRBV19; D is possibly TRBD1 (5 bases). V shed 3 bases and J shed 2 bases, with 16 bases lying between them. The CDR3 is made up of 16 amino acids. Germline CDR1 LNHDA, CDR2 SQIVND (reference sequence). Partial CDR3 DNA: TGTGCCAGTAGTATTCCGCGCCGTGACAGAAACACTGAA. Its translation is CASSIPRRDRNTE. The CDR3, in full, reads CASSIPRRDRNTEAFF. Full variable domain (missing parts from reference TRBV19 and TRBJ1-1): DGGITQSPKYLFRKEGQNVTLSCEQNLNHDAMYWYRQDPGQGLRLIYYSQIVNDFQKGDIAEGYSVSREKKESFPLTVTSAQKNPTAFYLCASSIPRRDRNTEAFFGQGTRLTVV.

This clone was counted at least ten times. Sequencing ends 3 residues short of the CDR3 end; the germline J gene provides the rest. The gene calls are TRBV20-1 and TRBJ2-1, with TRBD2 as a possible D gene (6 bases). CDR1 DFQATT and CDR2 SNEGSKA come from the germline V gene (reference sequence). V shed 1 base and J shed 8 bases, with 15 bases lying between them. CDR3 length: 14 amino acids. CDR3: CSARGHSGVDEQFF. The sequenced CDR3 bases are TGCAGTGCTAGAGGACATAGCGGTGTCGATGAG.

Many counts were recorded for this clone. The CDR3 end lies 3 residues beyond the end of the read and is filled in from the germline J gene. The V and J genes are TRBV5-4 and TRBJ2-1; 8 bases agree with TRBD2. Germline V CDR1 and CDR2: SGHNT, YYREEE (reference sequence). The J segment lost 7 bases and the V segment lost 4 bases, leaving 7 bases of the junction unmatched. This CDR3 has 14 amino acids. CDR3 in amino acids: CASSPGSGGNEQFF. The covered CDR3 bases are TGTGCCAGCAGCCCGGGGAGCGGGGGTAATGAG. Filled out from reference TRBV5-4 and TRBJ2-1, the complete variable domain reads ETGVTQSPTHLIKTRGQQVTLRCSSQSGHNTVSWYQQALGQGPQFIFQYYREEENGRGNFPPRFSGLQFPNYSSELNVNALELDDSALYLCASSPGSGGNEQFFGPGTRLTVL.

This clone has more than one count but fewer than ten. The read is 3 residues too short to cover the CDR3 end, so that end is filled in from the germline J gene. The V call is TRBV11-1, the J call TRBJ2-7, with D possibly TRBD1 on 6 matching bases. Trimming shortened V by 6 bases and J by 3 bases, and 18 bases separated the two germline ends. CDR3 length: 15 residues. CDR1 and CDR2 from the germline V gene are SGHAT and FQDESV (reference sequence). The DNA read from the CDR3 is TGTGCCAGCAGTCCCTCGGACAGAGTATTCTACGAG. Its translation: CASSPSDRVFYE. In full, the CDR3 is CASSPSDRVFYEQYF.

About this clone: Sequencing ends 3 residues short of the CDR3 end; the germline J gene provides the rest. Other DNA sequences in this specimen translate into the identical CDR3. The chain is built from TRBV19 and TRBJ1-2, with D possibly TRBD1 on 5 matching bases. Deletions cut 3 bases from V and 4 bases from J, with 18 bases between. Germline CDR1 reads LNHDA; CDR2 reads SQIVND (reference sequence). The CDR3 totals 16 residues. CDR3 DNA, as far as it was read: TGTGCCAGTAGTATGACGAGGCAGGGTGGGGTCTATGGC. This encodes CASSMTRQGGVYG. The full CDR3 reads CASSMTRQGGVYGYTF.

Comments on this clone: The read finishes 3 residues shy of the CDR3 end, and the germline J gene is used to complete it. The chain recombines TRBV20-1 with TRBJ1-1; D is perhaps TRBD1 (6 bases). Germline values: CDR1 DFQATT, CDR2 SNEGSKA (reference sequence). The CDR3 runs to 14 residues. Trimming pared 6 bases from V and 0 bases from J, leaving 14 bases between. The CDR3 sequence is CSAPEQGLNTEAFF. The CDR3 DNA, read in part, is TGCAGTGCCCCGGAACAGGGCTTGAACACTGAA.

This clone appeared many times. The read comes to an end 3 residues before the CDR3 does, leaving the germline J gene to fill in the end. The chain recombines TRBV30 with TRBJ2-4, with 8 positions matching TRBD2. V lost 5 bases and J lost 5; bases outside the gene matches: 5. The CDR3 loop spans 13 amino acids. Germline CDR1 is GTSNPN and CDR2 is SVGIG (reference sequence). Here the CDR3 reads CAWLRGGQNIQYF. CDR3 bases read: TGTGCCTGGCTTCGGGGGGGCCAAAACATT.

For this clone: The missing CDR3 end, 3 residues past where the read stops, is filled in from the germline J gene. The chain couples TRBV19 to TRBJ1-5, with TRBD1 matching 11 bases. Germline-derived CDR1 and CDR2 are LNHDA and SQIVND (reference sequence). J lost 5 bases, V lost 3 bases, and 9 bases had no gene match. There are 17 residues in the CDR3. The CDR3 here is CASSINSGTGGYQPQHF. The CDR3 DNA, read in part, is TGTGCCAGTAGTATCAACTCCGGGACAGGGGGTTATCAGCCC.

This clone has at least ten counts. Read sequence stops 3 residues before the CDR3 end, and the germline J gene provides the missing end. This chain uses TRBV30 with TRBJ2-7; D possibly corresponds to TRBD1 (6 bases). Germline CDR1 GTSNPN, CDR2 SVGIG (reference sequence). This CDR3 has 12 amino acids. The germline V and J ends were trimmed by 0 bases and 6 bases, with 9 bases remaining between them. CDR3 in amino acids: CAWSVTGSEQYF. The DNA read from the CDR3 is TGTGCCTGGAGTGTTACAGGGAGCGAG.

There are many counts of this clone. The CDR3 is cut off 3 residues early in the read; its end comes from the germline J gene. This sequence joins TRBV19 and TRBJ1-2, with a tentative D call TRBD1 (6 bases). The V end lost 3 bases, the J end lost 4 bases, and 12 bases lay between the germline ends. The germline V gene encodes CDR1 LNHDA and CDR2 SQIVND (reference sequence). The CDR3 consists of 14 residues. Partial CDR3 DNA: TGTGCCAGTAGTATTCTCCGCAGGGGCTATGGC. Its protein is CASSILRRGYG. The entire CDR3 is CASSILRRGYGYTF.

This clone was observed at least ten times. The CDR3 end lies 3 residues beyond the end of the read and is filled in from the germline J gene. The chain joins TRBV11-2 to TRBJ2-7; 9 nucleotides line up with TRBD1. With 4 bases clipped from V and 5 bases from J, the junction kept 9 bases outside the gene matches. The CDR3 sequence is 15 residues long. Germline loops: CDR1 SGHAT, CDR2 FQNNGV. The part of the CDR3 DNA that was read is TGTGCCAGCAGCTGGTTGATGACAGGGGGAGACGAG. It specifies CASSWLMTGGDE. The CDR3 in its entirety is CASSWLMTGGDEQYF.

The sample holds a few counts of this clone. The CDR3 end lies 3 residues beyond the end of the read and is filled in from the germline J gene. This chain connects TRBV6-1 to TRBJ1-6; TRBD1 might be the D (5 bases). Germline CDR1 and CDR2: MNHNS and SASEGT. V was shortened by 3 bases and J by 7 bases, with 13 bases between the two germline ends. The CDR3 extends over 15 amino acids. The covered CDR3 bases are TGTGCCAGCAGTGAGGGTGGCGGGGGAAATTCACCC. Its protein product is CASSEGGGGNSP. The whole CDR3 region reads CASSEGGGGNSPLHF.

In this sample, this clone turned up many times. The read finishes 3 residues shy of the CDR3 end, and the germline J gene is used to complete it. The V and J genes are TRBV18 and TRBJ2-2, with 9 nucleotides matching TRBD2. J was trimmed by 5 bases and V by 0 bases; bases with no gene match: 7. The CDR3 is 17 residues long. CDR1 KGHSH and CDR2 LQKENI come from the germline V gene. The CDR3 loop reads CASSPPNSGSGTGELFF. The sequenced part of the CDR3 DNA is TGTGCCAGCTCACCACCGAATAGCGGGAGCGGAACCGGGGAG.

The sequenced CDR3 bases are TGTGCCTGGAGTGTAGGGTGGGGCAGCAATAATGAAAAG. Translation: CAWSVGWGSNNEK. The entire CDR3 reads CAWSVGWGSNNEKLFF. This chain links TRBV30 with TRBJ2-2; weak D call: TRBD1 (5 bases). Sequencing ends 3 residues short of the CDR3 end; the germline J gene provides the rest. CDR3 size: 16 residues. CDR1 and CDR2 (germline): GTSNPN, SVGIG (reference sequence).